Sequencing of this TCR beta chain was carried out in a study of T cell changes during pregnancy in multiple sclerosis. Using immunoSEQ multiplex PCR, the repertoire was profiled, and TCRdb retains in-frame clones only, with some absent. The data contain around 44,000 clones, roughly 93% of them singletons. Germline trimming cut 5 bases from V and 2 bases from J; bases unmatched to any gene: 9. This CDR3 is 16 amino acids long. Germline CDR1 and CDR2: SEHNR and FQNEAQ (reference sequence). The material sequenced was CD8+ T cells from peripheral blood mononuclear cells, taken in the third trimester of pregnancy. The J gene is TRBJ1-3, the V gene TRBV7-9, with 7 bases identical to TRBD1. The origin of this receptor is a female donor with multiple sclerosis, enrolled in a pregnancy study. Here the CDR3 reads CASSQTTGSAGNTIYF. The CDR3 region has the DNA TGTGCCAGCAGCCAAACGACAGGGAGCGCTGGAAACACCATATATTTT.